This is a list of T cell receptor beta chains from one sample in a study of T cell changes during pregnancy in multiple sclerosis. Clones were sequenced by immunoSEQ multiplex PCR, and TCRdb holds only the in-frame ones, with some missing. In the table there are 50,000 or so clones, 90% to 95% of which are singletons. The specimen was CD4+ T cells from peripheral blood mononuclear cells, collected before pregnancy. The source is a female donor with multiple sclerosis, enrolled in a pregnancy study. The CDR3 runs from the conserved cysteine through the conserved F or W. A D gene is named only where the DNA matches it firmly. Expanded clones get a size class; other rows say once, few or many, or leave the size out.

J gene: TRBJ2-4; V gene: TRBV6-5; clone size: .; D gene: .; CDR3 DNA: TGTGCCAGCAGTTACTCGAGGGGGGCCAAAAACATTCAGTACTTC; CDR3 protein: CASSYSRGAKNIQYF
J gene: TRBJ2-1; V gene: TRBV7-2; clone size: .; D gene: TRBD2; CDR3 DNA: TGTGCCAGCAGCTCTAGCGGGGGCAGCTCCTACAATGAGCAGTTCTTC; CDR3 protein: CASSSSGGSSYNEQFF
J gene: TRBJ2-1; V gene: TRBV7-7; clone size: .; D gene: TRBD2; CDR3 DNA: TGTGCCAGCAGCTCTTCGACTAGCGGGAGGGCTGAGCAGTTCTTC; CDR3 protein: CASSSSTSGRAEQFF
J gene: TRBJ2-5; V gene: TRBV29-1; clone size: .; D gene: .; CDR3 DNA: TGCAGCGTCCTACAGGGTGTAGAGACCCAGTACTTC; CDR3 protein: CSVLQGVETQYF
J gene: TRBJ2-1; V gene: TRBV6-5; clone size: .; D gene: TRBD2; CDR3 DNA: TGTGCCAGCAGTTACTCGGCGGGAGGATACAATGAGCAGTTCTTC; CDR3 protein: CASSYSAGGYNEQFF
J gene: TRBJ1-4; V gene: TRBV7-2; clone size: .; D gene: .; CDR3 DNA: TGTGCCAGCAGCGGTACCAGGGGTGTTGGTGAAAAACTGTTTTTT; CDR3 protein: CASSGTRGVGEKLFF
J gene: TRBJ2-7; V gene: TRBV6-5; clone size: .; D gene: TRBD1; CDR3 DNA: TGTGCCAGCAACAGACAGGGGGCTGACGAGCAGTACTTC; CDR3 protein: CASNRQGADEQYF
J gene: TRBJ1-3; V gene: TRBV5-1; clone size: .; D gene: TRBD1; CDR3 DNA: TGCGCCAGCAGCTGGGACAGCTCTGGAAACACCATATATTTT; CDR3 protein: CASSWDSSGNTIYF
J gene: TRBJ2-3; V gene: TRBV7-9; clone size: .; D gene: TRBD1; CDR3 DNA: TGTGCCAGCAGCTCCGGACAGGGAGCAAGGAAGAAGTATTTT; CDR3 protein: CASSSGQGARKKYF
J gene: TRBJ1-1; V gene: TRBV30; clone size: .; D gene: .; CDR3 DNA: TGTGCCTGGAACCACGGGAGCATCACTGAAGCTTTCTTT; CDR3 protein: CAWNHGSITEAFF
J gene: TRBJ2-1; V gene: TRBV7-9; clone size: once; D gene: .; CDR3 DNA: TGTGCCAGCAGCCATGACAGGTGGAACAATGAGCAGTTCTTC; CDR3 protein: CASSHDRWNNEQFF
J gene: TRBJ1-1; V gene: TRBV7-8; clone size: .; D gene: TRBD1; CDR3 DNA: TGTGCCAGCAGCTTAAGGACAGGGTTCGATATGAACACTGAAGCTTTCTTT; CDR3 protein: CASSLRTGFDMNTEAFF
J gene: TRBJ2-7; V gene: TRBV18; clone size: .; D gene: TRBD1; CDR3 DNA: TGTGCCAGCTCGGAGGGACAGGGGAGGGTCTACGAGCAGTACTTC; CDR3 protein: CASSEGQGRVYEQYF
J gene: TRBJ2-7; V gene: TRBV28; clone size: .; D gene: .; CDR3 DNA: TGTGCCAGCAGTTTTGGCGGGACCTCCTACGAGCAGTACTTC; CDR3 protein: CASSFGGTSYEQYF
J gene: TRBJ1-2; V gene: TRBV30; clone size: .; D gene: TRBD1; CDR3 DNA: TGCGCCTGGACCCCAGGGGACAGGGGGGTCGCTGATGGCTACACCTTC; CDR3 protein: CAWTPGDRGVADGYTF
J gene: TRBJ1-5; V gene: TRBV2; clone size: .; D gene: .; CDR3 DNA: TGTGCCAGCAGTAAACAGGGTCGATCGAGCAATCAGCCCCAGCATTTT; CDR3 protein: CASSKQGRSSNQPQHF
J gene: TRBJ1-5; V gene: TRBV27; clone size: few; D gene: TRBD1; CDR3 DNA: TGTGCCAGCCGACAGGGGGCGCGGGTTGGCAATCAGCCCCAGCATTTT; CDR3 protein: CASRQGARVGNQPQHF
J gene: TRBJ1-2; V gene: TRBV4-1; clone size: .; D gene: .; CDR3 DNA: TGCGCCAGCAGCCATCCCGCTGGGCTTGGCTACACCTTC; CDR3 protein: CASSHPAGLGYTF
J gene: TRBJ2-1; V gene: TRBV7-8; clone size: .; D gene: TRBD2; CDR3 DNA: TGTGCCAGCAGACTTGGACTAGCGGGAATATCCTACAATGAGCAGTTCTTC; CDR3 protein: CASRLGLAGISYNEQFF
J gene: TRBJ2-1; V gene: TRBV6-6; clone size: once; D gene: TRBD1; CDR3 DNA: TGTGCCAGCAGGGCCCGTGGACAGGGGACCAATGAGCAGTTCTTC; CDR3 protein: CASRARGQGTNEQFF
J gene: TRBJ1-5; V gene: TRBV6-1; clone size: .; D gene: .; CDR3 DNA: TGTGCCAGCATCTACGATCGGGGCAATCAGCCCCAGCATTTT; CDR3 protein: CASIYDRGNQPQHF
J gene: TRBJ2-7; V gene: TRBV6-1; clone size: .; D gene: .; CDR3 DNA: TGTGCCAGCAGGGGACTTACTGTAACCTACGAGCAGTACTTC; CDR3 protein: CASRGLTVTYEQYF
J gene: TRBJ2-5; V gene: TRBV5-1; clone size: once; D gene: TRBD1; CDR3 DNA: TGCGCCAGCAGCTCCGGGACAGGGCTAGAGACCCAGTACTTC; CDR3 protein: CASSSGTGLETQYF
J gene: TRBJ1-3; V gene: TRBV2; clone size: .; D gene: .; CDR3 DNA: TGTGCCAGCAGTGTAGATTGGAGCTCTGGAAACACCATATATTTT; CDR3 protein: CASSVDWSSGNTIYF
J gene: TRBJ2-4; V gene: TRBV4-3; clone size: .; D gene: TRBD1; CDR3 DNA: TGCGCCAGCAGCCAGAACAGGGGAACCAAAAACATTCAGTACTTC; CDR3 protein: CASSQNRGTKNIQYF
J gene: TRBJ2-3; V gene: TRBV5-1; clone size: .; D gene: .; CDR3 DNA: TGCGCTACGCAAACAGGTCCTAGCACAGATACGCAGTATTTT; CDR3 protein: CATQTGPSTDTQYF
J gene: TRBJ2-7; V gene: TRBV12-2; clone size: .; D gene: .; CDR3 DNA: TGTGCAAGTCGCTGTAGACTAGCTTACGAGCAGTACTTC; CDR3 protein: CASRCRLAYEQYF
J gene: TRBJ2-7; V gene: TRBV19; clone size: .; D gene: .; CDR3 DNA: TGTGCCAGTAGTAATCCGGCCAGGGCCACCTACGAGCAGTACTTC; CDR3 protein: CASSNPARATYEQYF
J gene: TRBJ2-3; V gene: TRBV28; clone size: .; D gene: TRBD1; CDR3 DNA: TGTGCCAGCAGGGATCCGGGACAGTACACAGATACGCAGTATTTT; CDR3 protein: CASRDPGQYTDTQYF
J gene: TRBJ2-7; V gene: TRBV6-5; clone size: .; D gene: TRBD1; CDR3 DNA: TGTGCCAGCAGACCGTATACAGGGGGCGAGCAGTACTTC; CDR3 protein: CASRPYTGGEQYF
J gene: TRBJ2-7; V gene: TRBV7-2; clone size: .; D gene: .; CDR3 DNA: TGTGCCAGCAGCTTTACTGTCGAGCAGTACTTC; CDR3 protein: CASSFTVEQYF
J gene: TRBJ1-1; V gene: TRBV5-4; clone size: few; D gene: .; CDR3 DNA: TGTGCCAGCAGCTGGGCAATGAACACTGAAGCTTTCTTT; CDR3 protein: CASSWAMNTEAFF
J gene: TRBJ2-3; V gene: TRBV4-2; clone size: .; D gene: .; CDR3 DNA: TGTGCCAGCAGCCCTTCCGCGAGCACAGATACGCAGTATTTT; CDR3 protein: CASSPSASTDTQYF
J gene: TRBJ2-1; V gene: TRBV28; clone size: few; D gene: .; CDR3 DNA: TGTGCCAGCAGCTTCCAGGGATCCTACAATGAGCAGTTCTTC; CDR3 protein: CASSFQGSYNEQFF
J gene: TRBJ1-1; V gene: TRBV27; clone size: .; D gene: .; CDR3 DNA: TGTGCCAGCAGTTCGAACCTCCGTCGGGGGGCGTCCACTGAAGCTTTCTTT; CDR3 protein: CASSSNLRRGASTEAFF
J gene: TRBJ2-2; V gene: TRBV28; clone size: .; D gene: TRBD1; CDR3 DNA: TGTGCCAGCAGTTTCCTGGGGACAGGGGGGAACACCGGGGAGCTGTTTTTT; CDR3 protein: CASSFLGTGGNTGELFF
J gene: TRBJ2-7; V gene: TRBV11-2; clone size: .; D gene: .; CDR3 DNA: TGTGCCAGCAGCACGCGGACCTACGAGCAGTACTTC; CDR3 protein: CASSTRTYEQYF
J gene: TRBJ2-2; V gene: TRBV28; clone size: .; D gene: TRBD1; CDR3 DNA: TGTGCCAGCAGTTCCCTCTACCGGGACAGGGGTCACGGGGAGCTGTTTTTT; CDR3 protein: CASSSLYRDRGHGELFF
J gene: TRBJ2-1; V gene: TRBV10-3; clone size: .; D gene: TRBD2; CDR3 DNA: TGTGCCATCGGGGCGGGAGAAGGGGATGAGCAGTTCTTC; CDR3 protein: CAIGAGEGDEQFF
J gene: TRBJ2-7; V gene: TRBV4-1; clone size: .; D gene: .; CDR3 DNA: TGCGCCAGCAGCCAAGAGGTGGGGGGATGGGGCTCCTCCTACGAGCAGTACTTC; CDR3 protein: CASSQEVGGWGSSYEQYF
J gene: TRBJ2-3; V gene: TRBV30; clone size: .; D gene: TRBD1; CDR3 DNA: TGTGCCTGGTGTCCCGGGACAGGTCCGCCGCAGTATTTT; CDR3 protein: CAWCPGTGPPQYF
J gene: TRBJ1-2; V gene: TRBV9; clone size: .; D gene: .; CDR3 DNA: TGTGCCAGCAGCGCTCGTTCAGGGGCTAACTATGGCTACACCTTC; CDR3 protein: CASSARSGANYGYTF
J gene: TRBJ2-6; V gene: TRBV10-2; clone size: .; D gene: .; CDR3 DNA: TGCGCCAGCAGCCTCCGGGGTTCAGCGAAATCTGGGGCCAACGTCCTGACTTTC; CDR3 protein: CASSLRGSAKSGANVLTF
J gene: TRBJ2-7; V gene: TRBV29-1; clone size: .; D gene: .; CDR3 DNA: TGCAGCGCCCGAGGGGGTAAGGGGCAAAACGAGCAGTACTTC; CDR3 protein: CSARGGKGQNEQYF
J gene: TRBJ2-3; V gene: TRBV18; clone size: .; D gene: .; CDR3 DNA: TGTGCCAGCTCACCACCGGGCAGGGGAGTGGATACGCAGTATTTT; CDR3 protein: CASSPPGRGVDTQYF
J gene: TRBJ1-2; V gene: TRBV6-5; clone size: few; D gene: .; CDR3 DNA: TGTGCCAGCAGTTATCGGGAGGGATCATATGGCTACACCTTC; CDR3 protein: CASSYREGSYGYTF